This T cell receptor beta chain was documented in a study of graft-versus-host responses after intestinal transplantation. Study results and limitations: Recipient marrow harbored GvH clones, some of which surfaced first in ileum or blood.

As to this clone: Its antigen is undetermined.

Germline CDR1 is SNHLY and CDR2 is FYNNEI. CDR3 length: 13 residues. The ends were cut back, 11 bases at V and 2 bases at J, with 15 bases in the middle. The assay was immunoSEQ multiplex PCR, and TCRdb's table has in-frame clones only and misses some. This table has 130,000 or so clones, 80% to 95% appearing once. The sequence was obtained from a human donor who received an intestinal transplant. Material: unstimulated CD4+ T cells sorted from spleen or lymph node cells, obtained before intestinal transplant. The chain couples TRBV2 to TRBJ1-2; D gene unclear. The CDR3 DNA reads as TGTGCCGGTACAAGGGATTTAAACTATGGCTACACCTTC. Its protein is CAGTRDLNYGYTF.